The next 10 T cell receptor beta chains were all read from a single sample in a study of identical twins. Via MiXCR, TCRdb re-called the 5' RACE reads, giving one row per CDR3 protein. Of hundreds of thousands of distinct CDR3 sequences listed, 20% to 25% are singletons. The data were also submitted as part of a second study, on T cells expressing NK-cell markers.

The source material was CD4+ T cells sorted from blood. These TCRs come from a woman aged 18-30 years in good health.

In this sample, this clonotype turned up a few times. The chain has TRBV12-3 or TRBV12-4 and TRBJ2-3; 8 nucleotides line up with TRBD1. The V segment lost 5 bases and the J segment 0 bases; nucleotides outside the gene matches: 4. The CDR3 extends over 15 amino acids. The CDR3 sequence is CASSTGQGSTDTQYF. CDR3 nucleotides: TGTGCCAGCAGTACAGGACAGGGAAGCACAGATACGCAGTATTTT.

This clonotype has more than one count but fewer than ten. The chain recombines TRBV6-1 with TRBJ2-2; D not certain. V gave up 5 bases and J gave up 3 bases, with 7 bases separating them. CDR3 length: 13 amino acids. Germline V lookup: CDR1 MNHNS, CDR2 SASEGT. CDR3 bases: TGTGCCAGCAGTCCTACCCACACCGGGGAGCTGTTTTTT. It translates to CASSPTHTGELFF.

The CDR3 nucleotides read TGTGCCATCAGTGAGTCGGGGACTCCCTATGGCTACACCTTC. It translates to CAISESGTPYGYTF. This chain uses TRBV10-3 with TRBJ1-2; D is possibly TRBD1 (5 bases). The germline V gene has CDR1 ENHRY and CDR2 SYGVKD. The CDR3 loop spans 14 amino acids. Between the trimmed V and J ends, which lost 0 bases and 4 bases, there was a span of 9 bases.

This clonotype has a handful of counts. The chain employs TRBV7-3 and TRBJ2-3, with D maybe TRBD2 (5 bases). Trimming left V 2 bases short and J 2 bases short, with 8 bases between. CDR1 SGHTA and CDR2 FQGTGA come from the germline V gene. CDR3 length: 14 residues. The chain's CDR3 is CASSLQRPTDTQYF. The CDR3 DNA sequence: TGTGCCAGCAGCTTACAGCGGCCCACAGATACGCAGTATTTT.

V usage is TRBV20-1 and J usage is TRBJ2-7; D is undetermined. CDR1 is DFQATT and CDR2 is SNEGSKA in the germline V gene (reference sequence). CDR3 length: 12 residues. Trimming cost V 3 bases and J 3 bases, with 9 bases left between them. CDR3 nucleotide sequence: TGCAGTGCTAGTAAGGGCCGCTACGAGCAGTACTTC. It is translated as CSASKGRYEQYF.

This clonotype has a handful of counts. The rearrangement links TRBV20-1 to TRBJ1-5, with D unresolved. Looked up from germline, CDR1 is DFQATT and CDR2 is SNEGSKA (reference sequence). Trimming pared 0 bases from V and 0 bases from J, leaving 12 bases between. The CDR3 is 16 amino acids. CDR3 sequence: CSARDRAGASNQPQHF. The CDR3 DNA follows: TGCAGTGCTAGAGATCGGGCAGGAGCTAGCAATCAGCCCCAGCATTTT.

The V call is TRBV20-1, the J call TRBJ1-2; D is possibly TRBD1 (6 bases). CDR3 length equals 12 residues. Germline V gene lookup returns CDR1 DFQATT and CDR2 SNEGSKA (reference sequence). V was clipped by 7 bases and J by 4 bases, with 13 bases between them. CDR3 in DNA: TGCAGTGGGGGGGGCGCGGGCTATGGCTACACCTTC. Its translation: CSGGGAGYGYTF.

The chain links TRBV5-6 to TRBJ2-5; no clear D. The V and J ends lost 1 base and 1 base respectively, with 8 bases between them. CDR3 length equals 14 residues. CDR1 and CDR2 (germline): SGHDT, YYEEEE. The CDR3 sequence: CASSLIESQETQYF. The CDR3 DNA sequence: TGTGCCAGCAGCTTGATCGAGAGCCAAGAGACCCAGTACTTC.

Here the CDR3 DNA reads TGCAGCGTATCTACAGGGAGCTCTGGAAACACCATATATTTT. This codes for CSVSTGSSGNTIYF. The chain recombines TRBV29-1 with TRBJ1-3; D possibly corresponds to TRBD1 (6 bases). CDR1 is SQVTM and CDR2 is ANQGSEA in the germline V gene. Trimming cost V 6 bases and J 0 bases, with 12 bases left between them. CDR3 size: 14 residues.

This clonotype has at least ten counts. V and J are TRBV12-3 or TRBV12-4 and TRBJ2-2, with a possible D match to TRBD1 (6 bases). The CDR3 is 14 residues long. The germline V and J ends were trimmed by 7 bases and 11 bases, with 20 bases remaining between them. For the CDR3, the DNA is TGTGCCAGCAAGCCGACAGGACAGCGGAGAGAGCTGTTTTTT. This gives the protein CASKPTGQRRELFF.